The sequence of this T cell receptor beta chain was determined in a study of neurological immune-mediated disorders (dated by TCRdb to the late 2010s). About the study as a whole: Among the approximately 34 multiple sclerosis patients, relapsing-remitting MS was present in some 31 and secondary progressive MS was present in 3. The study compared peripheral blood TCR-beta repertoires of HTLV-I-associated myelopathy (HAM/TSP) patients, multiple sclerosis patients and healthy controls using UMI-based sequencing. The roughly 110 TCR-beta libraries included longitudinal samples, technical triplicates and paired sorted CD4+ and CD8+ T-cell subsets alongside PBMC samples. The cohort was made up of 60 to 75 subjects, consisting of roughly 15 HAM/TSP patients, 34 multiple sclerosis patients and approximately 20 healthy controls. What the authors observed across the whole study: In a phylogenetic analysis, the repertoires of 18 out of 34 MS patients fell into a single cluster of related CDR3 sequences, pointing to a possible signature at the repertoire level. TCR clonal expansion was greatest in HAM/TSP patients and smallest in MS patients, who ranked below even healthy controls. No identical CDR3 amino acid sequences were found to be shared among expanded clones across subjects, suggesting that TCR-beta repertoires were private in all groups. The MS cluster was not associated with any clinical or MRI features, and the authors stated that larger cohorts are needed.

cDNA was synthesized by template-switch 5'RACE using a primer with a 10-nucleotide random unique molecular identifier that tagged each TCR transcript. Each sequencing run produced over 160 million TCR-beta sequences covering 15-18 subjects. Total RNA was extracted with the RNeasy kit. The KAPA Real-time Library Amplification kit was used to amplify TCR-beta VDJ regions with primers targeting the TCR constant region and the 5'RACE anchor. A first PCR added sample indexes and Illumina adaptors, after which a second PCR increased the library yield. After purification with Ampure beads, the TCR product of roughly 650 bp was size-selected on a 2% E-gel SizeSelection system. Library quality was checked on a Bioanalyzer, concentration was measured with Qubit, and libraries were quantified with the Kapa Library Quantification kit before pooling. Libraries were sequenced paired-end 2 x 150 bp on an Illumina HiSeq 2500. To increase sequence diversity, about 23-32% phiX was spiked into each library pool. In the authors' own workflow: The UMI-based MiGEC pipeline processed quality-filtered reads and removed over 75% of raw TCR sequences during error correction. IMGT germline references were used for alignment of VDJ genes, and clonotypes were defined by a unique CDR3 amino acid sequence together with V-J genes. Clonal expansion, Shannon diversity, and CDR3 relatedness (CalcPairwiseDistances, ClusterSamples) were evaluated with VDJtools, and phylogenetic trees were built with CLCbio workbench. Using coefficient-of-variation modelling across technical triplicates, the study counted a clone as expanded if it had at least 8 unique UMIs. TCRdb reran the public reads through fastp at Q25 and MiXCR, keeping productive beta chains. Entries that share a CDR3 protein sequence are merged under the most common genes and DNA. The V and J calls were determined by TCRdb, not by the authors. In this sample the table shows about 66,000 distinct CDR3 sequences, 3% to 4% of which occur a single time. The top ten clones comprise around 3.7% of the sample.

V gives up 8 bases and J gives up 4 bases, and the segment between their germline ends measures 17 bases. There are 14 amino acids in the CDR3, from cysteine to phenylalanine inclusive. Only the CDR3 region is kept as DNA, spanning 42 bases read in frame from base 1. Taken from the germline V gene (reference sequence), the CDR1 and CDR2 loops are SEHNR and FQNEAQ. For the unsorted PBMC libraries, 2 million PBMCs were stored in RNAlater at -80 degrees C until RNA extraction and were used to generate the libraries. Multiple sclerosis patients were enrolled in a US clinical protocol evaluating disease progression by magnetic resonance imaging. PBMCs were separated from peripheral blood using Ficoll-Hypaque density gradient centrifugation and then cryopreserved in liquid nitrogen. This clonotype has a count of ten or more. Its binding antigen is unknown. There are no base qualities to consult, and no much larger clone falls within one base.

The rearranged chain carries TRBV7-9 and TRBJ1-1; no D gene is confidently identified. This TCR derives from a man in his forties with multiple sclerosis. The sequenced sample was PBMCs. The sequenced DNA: TGTGCCAGCCTTATCCAGGAAGGGAGCACTGAAGCTTTCTTT. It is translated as CASLIQEGSTEAFF.